The 30 T cell receptor beta chains in this list originate from one sample, sequenced in a study of cytotoxic CD8 clonotypes in ibrutinib-treated CLL. Generated by immunoSEQ multiplex PCR, the TCRdb table keeps only in-frame clones and is missing some. Here the sample spans 55,000 to 80,000 clones, approximately 62% being singletons. The specimen comprised PBMCs, sampled after 12 months of ibrutinib treatment. Receptors originate from a human donor with chronic lymphocytic leukemia.

This clone was counted ten times or more. The chain is built from TRBV29-1 and TRBJ2-2; D might be TRBD2 (5 bases). CDR3 length: 14 amino acids. Germline V gives CDR1 SQVTM, CDR2 ANQGSEA. The germline V and J ends were trimmed by 4 bases and 1 base, with 10 bases remaining between them. CDR3 amino acids: CSVGRVGNTGELFF. Here the CDR3 DNA reads TGCAGCGTTGGGCGGGTGGGGAACACCGGGGAGCTGTTTTTT.

The J gene is TRBJ2-7, the V gene TRBV7-9; D is uncertain. V lost 8 bases to trimming and J lost 4 bases, with 6 bases between them. The germline V gene encodes CDR1 SEHNR and CDR2 FQNEAQ (reference sequence). This CDR3 has 10 residues. The CDR3 sequence: CASGVYEQYF. The DNA of the CDR3 is TGTGCCAGCGGCGTTTACGAGCAGTACTTC.

V gene TRBV6-1 combines with J gene TRBJ2-2; 8 nucleotides align to TRBD1. Germline loops: CDR1 MNHNS, CDR2 SASEGT. This CDR3 is 14 amino acids long. The V and J ends lost 4 bases and 6 bases, in that order; junction bases with no gene match: 4. This chain's CDR3 is CASSAGTGPGELFF. The CDR3 DNA reads as TGTGCCAGCAGTGCCGGGACAGGTCCCGGGGAGCTGTTTTTT.

This clone was observed once. The chain uses TRBV10-3 and TRBJ1-5; D unresolved. The CDR3 has 14 amino acids. In germline, CDR1 is ENHRY, CDR2 SYGVKD. The V gene lost 0 bases and the J gene lost 7 bases, with 10 bases spanning the gap. The CDR3 loop reads CAISESAGWQPQHF. The CDR3 nucleotides read TGTGCCATCAGTGAGTCGGCAGGCTGGCAGCCCCAGCATTTT.

The chain uses TRBV6-1 and TRBJ1-6, with a weak D call TRBD1 (5 bases). CDR3 size: 16 residues. With 2 bases removed from V and 5 bases from J, the gap between germline ends came to 13 bases. The germline V gene encodes CDR1 MNHNS and CDR2 SASEGT. CDR3 in amino acids: CASSERGGSHNSPLHF. CDR3 bases: TGTGCCAGCAGTGAAAGGGGAGGGAGTCATAATTCACCCCTCCACTTT.

This clone has only a few counts. The V and J genes are TRBV6-1 and TRBJ1-1, with D maybe TRBD1 (5 bases). The CDR3 sequence is 13 residues long. Between the trimmed V and J ends, which lost 3 bases and 11 bases, there was a span of 16 bases. CDR1 and CDR2 (germline): MNHNS, SASEGT. CDR3 coding DNA: TGTGCCAGCAGTGACCGGGGCGAACGTCTGGCTTTCTTT. It translates to CASSDRGERLAFF.

This rearrangement joins TRBV2 to TRBJ2-5; TRBD2 aligns across 7 bases. The CDR3 length is 14 residues. J gave up 5 bases and V 7 bases, and 10 bases lay outside the gene matches. Germline-derived CDR1 and CDR2 are SNHLY and FYNNEI. DNA for the CDR3: TGTGCCAGCACCGTCGGGGGGAGGATGGAGACCCAGTACTTC. Amino acid sequence: CASTVGGRMETQYF.

The chain has TRBV10-1 and TRBJ2-5; D gene ambiguous. The V end was cut by 3 bases, the J end by 1 base, with 9 bases between. CDR1 and CDR2 from the germline V gene are WNHNN and SYGVQD (reference sequence). The CDR3 spans 14 residues. CDR3 amino acids: CASSDQTSQETQYF. The CDR3 nucleotides read TGCGCCAGCAGTGACCAGACCAGCCAAGAGACCCAGTACTTC.

The table lists this clone with many counts. The rearrangement links TRBV7-8 to TRBJ2-1; weak D call: TRBD1 (6 bases). From germline, CDR1 is SGHVS and CDR2 FQNEAQ. The CDR3 contains 15 residues. V was clipped by 10 bases and J by 6 bases, with 22 bases between them. CDR3 DNA sequence: TGTGCCACCAACCGTTTACAGGGATTTTCCAATGAGCAGTTCTTC. Translated: CATNRLQGFSNEQFF.

The chain has TRBV28 and TRBJ2-1; 8 bases fit TRBD2. The germline gives CDR1 MDHEN, CDR2 SYDVKM. After removal of 6 bases from V and 8 bases from J, the junction contained 12 bases not matched to a gene. The CDR3 consists of 15 residues. CDR3 coding DNA: TGTGCCAGCAGCGCTTTACTAGCGGAGGGGTATGAGCAGTTCTTC. As protein: CASSALLAEGYEQFF.

The chain is built from TRBV29-1 and TRBJ2-2; D is unresolved. The CDR3 sequence is 13 residues long. The V gene lost 1 base and the J gene lost 4 bases, with 7 bases spanning the gap. The germline V gene encodes CDR1 SQVTM and CDR2 ANQGSEA. CDR3 in amino acids: CSVEVQITGELFF. The CDR3 DNA reads as TGCAGCGTTGAAGTTCAGATCACCGGGGAGCTGTTTTTT.

In this sample, this clone turned up a few times. V gene TRBV1 combines with J gene TRBJ2-1; TRBD2 is the table's D call and was not checked against the DNA. TRBV1 is a listed pseudogene. This CDR3 spans 17 amino acids. This CDR3 is CTSSPLLCGGGRNEQFF. The CDR3 coding sequence is TGCACCAGCAGCCCCCTCCTCTGCGGGGGCGGTCGCAATGAGCAGTTCTTC.

The table lists this clone with a count of one. V is TRBV19 and J is TRBJ2-6; TRBD2 agrees at 8 bases. The trim removed 0 bases at V and 0 bases at J, leaving 7 bases unmatched. Germline assignment: CDR1 LNHDA and CDR2 SQIVND (reference sequence). This CDR3 region has 19 residues. The CDR3 bases are TGTGCCAGTAGTATAGATCTCGGCGCGGGAGGCTCTGGGGCCAACGTCCTGACTTTC. This encodes CASSIDLGAGGSGANVLTF.

V usage is TRBV29-1 and J usage is TRBJ2-7; TRBD1 is a possible D gene (6 bases). This CDR3 has 14 amino acids. Germline CDR1 is SQVTM and CDR2 is ANQGSEA. V dropped 1 base and J dropped 6 bases, with 16 bases sitting between them. CDR3 coding DNA: TGCAGCGTTGAAGGCTGGTCAGGGGAAGGCGAGCAGTACTTC. This translates into CSVEGWSGEGEQYF.

This clone is a singleton in its sample. V is TRBV7-6 and J is TRBJ2-7, with D unclear. The CDR3 covers 13 residues. CDR1 SGHVS and CDR2 FNYEAQ come from the germline V gene. The V gene lost 2 bases and the J gene lost 4 bases, with 9 bases spanning the gap. This CDR3 is CASSLITGYEQYF. The CDR3 DNA reads as TGTGCCAGCAGCTTAATAACTGGTTACGAGCAGTACTTC.

The genes are TRBV6-1 and TRBJ1-5; TRBD1 might be the D (6 bases). The CDR3 totals 16 residues. In germline, CDR1 is MNHNS, CDR2 SASEGT. V was pared by 2 bases and J by 9 bases, with 20 bases between. Written as DNA, the CDR3 is TGTGCCAGCAGTGAACGGGGGGGGGCCCCCCCGGGGCCCCAGCATTTT. Protein sequence: CASSERGGAPPGPQHF.

This clone occurred a few times. The chain carries TRBV15 and TRBJ2-3; 7 bases agree with TRBD2. Germline CDR1 reads LNHNV; CDR2 reads YYDKDF (reference sequence). V gave up 4 bases and J gave up 2 bases; unmatched junction bases: 12. The CDR3 runs 17 residues. CDR3 coding DNA: TGTGCCACCAGCATTAGTCGATTGGGGGGGATCACAGATACGCAGTATTTT. Amino acid sequence: CATSISRLGGITDTQYF. Full variable domain (remainder filled in from reference TRBV15 and TRBJ2-3): DAMVIQNPRYQVTQFGKPVTLSCSQTLNHNVMYWYQQKSSQAPKLLFHYYDKDFNNEADTPDNFQSRRPNTSFCFLDIRSPGLGDTAMYLCATSISRLGGITDTQYFGPGTRLTVL.

In its sample, this clone was seen a few times. The rearrangement uses TRBV5-1 and TRBJ2-2; no firm D call. V dropped 3 bases and J dropped 8 bases, with 5 bases sitting between them. CDR3 length: 11 amino acids. CDR1 and CDR2 (germline): SGHRS, YFSETQ. The chain's CDR3 is CASSSPGELFF. The CDR3, as DNA: TGCGCCAGCAGCTCTCCGGGGGAGCTGTTTTTT.

This clone was detected only a few times. The rearrangement joins TRBV29-1 to TRBJ2-2, with TRBD1 identical over 9 bases. The ends lost 5 bases at V and 4 bases at J; junction bases unmatched: 2. In germline, CDR1 is SQVTM, CDR2 ANQGSEA. CDR3 size: 13 residues. The CDR3 region has the DNA TGCAGCGTTCGGACAGGGGCCACCGGGGAGCTGTTTTTT. It encodes CSVRTGATGELFF.

The chain employs TRBV14 and TRBJ2-7, with D tentatively TRBD1 or TRBD2 (6 bases each). This CDR3 is 16 amino acids long. Germline lookup yields CDR1 SGHDN and CDR2 FVKESK. Trimming removed 5 bases at V and 7 bases at J, with 24 bases between. This chain's CDR3 is CASSLRLGGTSGEQYF. CDR3 DNA sequence: TGTGCCAGCAGCTTACGACTAGGGGGAACGTCTGGGGAGCAGTACTTC.

The chain has TRBV27 and TRBJ2-1, with D uncertain. Per germline, CDR1 MNHEY and CDR2 SMNVEV (reference sequence). V was shortened by 3 bases and J by 5 bases, with 11 bases between the two germline ends. This CDR3 has 14 residues. The CDR3 bases are TGTGCCAGCAGTTTCGACACTCCCGACAATGAGCAGTTCTTC. Translated: CASSFDTPDNEQFF.

This clone showed up many times. The chain carries TRBV6-1 and TRBJ1-1, with D maybe TRBD1 (6 bases). The CDR3 contains 16 residues. The germline V and J ends were trimmed by 3 bases and 3 bases, with 17 bases remaining between them. Germline V gene lookup returns CDR1 MNHNS and CDR2 SASEGT. CDR3 in DNA: TGTGCCAGCAGTGACGTCGGGGGCGTTTTCTACACTGAAGCTTTCTTT. Its protein is CASSDVGGVFYTEAFF.

In this sample, this clone turned up once. This chain connects TRBV4-1 to TRBJ2-7, with 10 bases lining up with TRBD2. The CDR3 runs 16 residues. V lost 0 bases to trimming and J lost 3 bases; unmatched junction nucleotides: 5. The V gene's germline CDR1 is MGHRA and CDR2 YSYEKL. CDR3 sequence reads: CASSQESTSGHYEQYF. CDR3 DNA sequence: TGCGCCAGCAGCCAAGAATCGACTAGCGGGCACTACGAGCAGTACTTC.

The rearrangement joins TRBV30 to TRBJ2-7, with TRBD2 matching over 7 bases. Germline loops: CDR1 GTSNPN, CDR2 SVGIG (reference sequence). V trimming: 0 bases; J trimming: 5 bases; junction bases outside the gene matches: 10. This CDR3 is built from 15 residues. This chain's CDR3 is CAWSVTRGSIHEQYF. CDR3 bases: TGTGCCTGGAGTGTAACCCGCGGGAGCATCCACGAGCAGTACTTC.

This clone was seen more than once but under ten times. The rearrangement uses TRBV7-9 and TRBJ1-1; perhaps TRBD1 as D (5 bases). V gave up 0 bases and J gave up 3 bases, with 8 bases separating them. The CDR3 is 14 residues long. From germline, CDR1 is SEHNR and CDR2 FQNEAQ (reference sequence). In DNA, the CDR3 is TGTGCCAGCAGCTTAGCCGGGGGGTACACTGAAGCTTTCTTT. As protein: CASSLAGGYTEAFF.

The rearrangement joins TRBV29-1 to TRBJ1-4; D call uncertain. Per the germline V gene, CDR1 is SQVTM and CDR2 is ANQGSEA. This CDR3 comprises 14 residues. Trimming pared 1 base from V and 8 bases from J, leaving 14 bases between. The DNA for the CDR3 is TGCAGCGTTGAAGCCGGGATTAAAGGGGAAAAACTGTTTTTT. This gives the protein CSVEAGIKGEKLFF.

V gene TRBV19 combines with J gene TRBJ1-4; 7 positions match TRBD1. Germline assignment: CDR1 LNHDA and CDR2 SQIVND (reference sequence). This CDR3 region has 14 residues. The ends lost 8 bases at V and 3 bases at J; junction bases unmatched: 6. DNA of the CDR3: TGTGCCAGTCGAAGGGGGCAGGCTAATGAAAAACTGTTTTTT. Protein sequence: CASRRGQANEKLFF.

Here the CDR3 DNA reads TGTGCCAGCAGCTACAGGGAGCGGGTCTATGGCTACACCTTC. Translated: CASSYRERVYGYTF. The V gene is TRBV5-6, the J gene TRBJ1-2, with TRBD1 as a possible D gene (6 bases). CDR1 is SGHDT and CDR2 is YYEEEE in the germline V gene. The CDR3 has 14 residues. V was cut by 3 bases and J by 4 bases, with 13 bases left in between.

V is TRBV9 and J is TRBJ1-2; a possible D gene is TRBD1 (5 bases). In germline, CDR1 is SGDLS, CDR2 YYNGEE. V was shortened by 2 bases and J by 4 bases, with 9 bases between the two germline ends. The CDR3 loop spans 13 amino acids. CDR3 protein: CASSVTTVYGYTF. DNA for the CDR3: TGTGCCAGCAGCGTGACGACAGTCTATGGCTACACCTTC.

The chain couples TRBV5-1 to TRBJ2-3, with D perhaps matching TRBD1 or TRBD2 (5 bases each). CDR1 SGHRS and CDR2 YFSETQ come from the germline V gene. The CDR3 extends over 18 amino acids. V gave up 4 bases and J gave up 2 bases, with 23 bases separating them. DNA of the CDR3: TGCGCCAGCAGCCGAGGACCATTCGGGGCCGGACTCACAGATACGCAGTATTTT. Translated, it gives CASSRGPFGAGLTDTQYF.